This entry lists 8 T cell receptor beta chains sequenced from one sample in a study of blood T cell repertoires in COVID-19. TCRdb keeps only in-frame clones here, not all; method: immunoSEQ multiplex PCR. The table has around 250,000 clones, about 84% seen once. Sequencing used peripheral blood. Receptors originate from a woman aged 80 or over with COVID-19, enrolled during active disease.

This rearrangement joins TRBV7-9 to TRBJ1-1; a weak D match, TRBD1 (5 bases). This CDR3 is 10 amino acids long. V was shortened by 10 bases and J by 7 bases, with 10 bases between the two germline ends. Germline lookup yields CDR1 SEHNR and CDR2 FQNEAQ (reference sequence). The CDR3 DNA reads as TGTGCCACCGTCCAGGGTGAAGCTTTCTTT. This gives the protein CATVQGEAFF.

The J gene is TRBJ2-2, the V gene TRBV11-2; D is possibly TRBD1 (6 bases). Germline-derived CDR1 and CDR2 are SGHAT and FQNNGV. CDR3 length equals 16 residues. V was clipped by 2 bases and J by 0 bases, with 10 bases between them. CDR3 amino acids: CASSLRTVANTGELFF. For the CDR3, the DNA is TGTGCCAGCAGCTTAAGGACAGTAGCGAACACCGGGGAGCTGTTTTTT.

The rearrangement links TRBV28 to TRBJ1-3, with D unclear. The CDR3 runs to 15 residues. V shed 2 bases and J shed 7 bases, with 15 bases lying between them. Germline values: CDR1 MDHEN, CDR2 SYDVKM. CDR3 sequence: CASSLRGISYNTIYF. The CDR3 region has the DNA TGTGCCAGCAGTTTACGGGGTATTTCATACAACACCATATATTTT.

This rearrangement joins TRBV28 to TRBJ1-6; TRBD1 aligns across 7 bases. CDR3 length: 17 residues. CDR1 and CDR2 (germline): MDHEN, SYDVKM. Germline trimming cut 4 bases from V and 0 bases from J; bases unmatched to any gene: 6. This CDR3 is CASSSDRFSSYNSPLHF. CDR3 coding DNA: TGTGCCAGCAGTTCGGACAGGTTTAGCTCCTATAATTCACCCCTCCACTTT.

The J gene is TRBJ1-4, the V gene TRBV19; 7 bases fit TRBD1. With V trimmed by 4 bases and J by 6 bases, 2 bases remained unmatched. CDR3 length equals 13 residues. CDR1 LNHDA and CDR2 SQIVND come from the germline V gene (reference sequence). CDR3 protein: CASSTTGHEKLFF. The CDR3 DNA reads as TGTGCCAGTAGTACGACAGGGCATGAAAAACTGTTTTTT.

This chain connects TRBV21-1 to TRBJ1-3; TRBD1, the table's D call, was not compared with the DNA. TRBV21-1 corresponds to a pseudogene. CDR3 size: 14 residues. CDR3: CASSDSPSGNTIYF. The CDR3 DNA is TGTGCCAGCAGCGACAGTCCCTCTGGAAACACCATATATTTT.

This clone was recorded a few times. The V and J genes are TRBV7-3 and TRBJ2-1; 7 nucleotides align to TRBD2. This CDR3 is built from 15 residues. V gave up 1 base and J gave up 8 bases; unmatched junction bases: 8. Germline lookup yields CDR1 SGHTA and CDR2 FQGTGA. CDR3 loop: CASSLRGGSPDEQFF. The CDR3 region has the DNA TGTGCCAGCAGCTTAAGGGGGGGGTCCCCCGATGAGCAGTTCTTC.

The rearrangement links TRBV29-1 to TRBJ1-2, with D perhaps TRBD1 (5 bases). The CDR3 is made up of 12 amino acids. Germline values: CDR1 SQVTM, CDR2 ANQGSEA. V was pared by 0 bases and J by 6 bases, with 8 bases between. CDR3 region: CSVEEWGDGYTF. The CDR3 coding sequence is TGCAGCGTTGAAGAGTGGGGGGATGGCTACACCTTC.